Listed here is a single T cell receptor (beta chain). The data derive from a study of blood T cell repertoires in COVID-19. In the study overall: Samples of COVID-19 (acute and convalescent) were obtained from the United States, Italy and Spain. Sources were T cells, B-cell-depleted T cells, or PBMCs; the material itself was cDNA or gDNA.

Sequencing used immunoSEQ multiplex PCR; TCRdb keeps in-frame clones, though not all of them. The table records over 300,000 clones, around nine tenths of them present only once. In germline, CDR1 is SGHRS, CDR2 YFSETQ. The ends lost 0 bases at V and 5 bases at J; junction bases unmatched: 13. CDR3 size: 17 residues. Adults between about 18 and 95 years of age took part from under 30 US areas. Either two negative PCRs, clearance, or symptom resolution qualified Cohort 3 donors as recovered. The chain employs TRBV5-1 and TRBJ1-1, with 7 positions matching TRBD1. Sequencing input: PBMCs or T cells enriched from blood (not recorded which). The source of this sequence is a woman in her thirties who had recovered from COVID-19. Written as DNA, the CDR3 is TGCGCCAGCAGCTTGGAGGGGTACAGGGGATTGAGGACTGAAGCTTTCTTT. As protein: CASSLEGYRGLRTEAFF.